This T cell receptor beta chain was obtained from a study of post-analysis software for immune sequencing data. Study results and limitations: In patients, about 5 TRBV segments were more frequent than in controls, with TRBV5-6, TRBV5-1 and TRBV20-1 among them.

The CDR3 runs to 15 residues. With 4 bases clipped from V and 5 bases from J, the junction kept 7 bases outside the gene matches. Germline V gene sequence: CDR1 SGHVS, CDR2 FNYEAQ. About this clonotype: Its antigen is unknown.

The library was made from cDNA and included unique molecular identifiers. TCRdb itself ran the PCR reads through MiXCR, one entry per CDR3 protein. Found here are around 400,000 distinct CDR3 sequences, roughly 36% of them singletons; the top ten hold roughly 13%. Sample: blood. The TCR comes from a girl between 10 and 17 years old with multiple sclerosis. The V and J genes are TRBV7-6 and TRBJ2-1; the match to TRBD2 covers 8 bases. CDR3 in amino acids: CASSSGRAMNNEQFF. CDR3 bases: TGTGCCAGCAGCTCCGGGAGGGCGATGAACAATGAGCAGTTCTTC.